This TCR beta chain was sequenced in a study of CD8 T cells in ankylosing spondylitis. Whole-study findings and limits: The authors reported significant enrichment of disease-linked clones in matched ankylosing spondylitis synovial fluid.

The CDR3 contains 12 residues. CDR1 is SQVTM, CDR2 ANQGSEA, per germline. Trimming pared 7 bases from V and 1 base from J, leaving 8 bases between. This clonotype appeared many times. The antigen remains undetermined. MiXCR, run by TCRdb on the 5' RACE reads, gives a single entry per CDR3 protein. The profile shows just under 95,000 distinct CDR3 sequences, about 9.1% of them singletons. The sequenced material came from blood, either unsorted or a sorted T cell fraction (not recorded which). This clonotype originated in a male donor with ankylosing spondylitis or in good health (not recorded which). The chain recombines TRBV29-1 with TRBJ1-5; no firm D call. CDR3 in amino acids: CSAAVSNQPQHF. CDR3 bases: TGCAGCGCCGCCGTAAGCAATCAGCCCCAGCATTTT.